This TCR beta chain was sequenced for a study of blood T cell repertoires in COVID-19. As for the study in general: T cells, B-cell-depleted T cells, or PBMCs provided the cDNA or gDNA that served as material.

This clone was counted once. Cohort 3 recovery required two negative PCRs, clearance, or symptom resolution. How the authors handled the data: Cell counts per sample came from amplifying reference gene primers. The table came from immunoSEQ multiplex PCR; TCRdb's copy has only in-frame clones and leaves some out. V, J and clone size reflect that table, while D and trimming were determined from the DNA. This table holds fewer than 350,000 clones, roughly 85% found once. This clonotype originated in a woman aged 40 to 55 who had recovered from COVID-19. The specimen sequenced was PBMCs or T cells enriched from blood (not recorded which).

The CDR3 coding sequence is TGTGCCAGCTCACCTACCGGGACTAGCGGCTACAATGAGCAGTTCTTC. Translating it yields CASSPTGTSGYNEQFF. The chain has TRBV18 and TRBJ2-1; 11 nucleotides line up with TRBD2. Looked up from germline, CDR1 is KGHSH and CDR2 is LQKENI. CDR3 length equals 16 residues. V trimming: 3 bases; J trimming: 3 bases; junction bases outside the gene matches: 4.